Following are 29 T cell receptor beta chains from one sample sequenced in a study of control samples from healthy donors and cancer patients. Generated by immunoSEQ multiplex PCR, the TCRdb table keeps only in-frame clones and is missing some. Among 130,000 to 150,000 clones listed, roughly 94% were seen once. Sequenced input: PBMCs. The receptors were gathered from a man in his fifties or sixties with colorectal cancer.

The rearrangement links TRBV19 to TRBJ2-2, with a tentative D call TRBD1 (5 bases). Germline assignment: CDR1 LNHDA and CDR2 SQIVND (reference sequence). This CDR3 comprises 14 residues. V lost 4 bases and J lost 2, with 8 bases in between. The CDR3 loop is CASSSQGNTGELFF. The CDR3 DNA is TGTGCCAGTAGTAGCCAGGGTAACACCGGGGAGCTGTTTTTT. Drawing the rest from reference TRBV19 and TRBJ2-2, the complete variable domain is DGGITQSPKYLFRKEGQNVTLSCEQNLNHDAMYWYRQDPGQGLRLIYYSQIVNDFQKGDIAEGYSVSREKKESFPLTVTSAQKNPTAFYLCASSSQGNTGELFFGEGSRLTVL.

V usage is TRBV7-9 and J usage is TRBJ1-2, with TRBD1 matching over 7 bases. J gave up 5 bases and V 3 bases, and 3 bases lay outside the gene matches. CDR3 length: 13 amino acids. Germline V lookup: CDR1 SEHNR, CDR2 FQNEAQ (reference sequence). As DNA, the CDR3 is TGTGCCAGCAGCTTCGCAGGGGGTTATGGCTACACCTTC. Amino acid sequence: CASSFAGGYGYTF.

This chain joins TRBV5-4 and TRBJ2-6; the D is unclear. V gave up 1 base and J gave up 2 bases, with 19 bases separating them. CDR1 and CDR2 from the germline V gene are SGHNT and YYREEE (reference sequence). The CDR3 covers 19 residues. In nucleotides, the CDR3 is TGTGCCAGCAGCTTGATTTTTGGCAGCGAATCTGCTGGGGCCAACGTCCTGACTTTC. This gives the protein CASSLIFGSESAGANVLTF.

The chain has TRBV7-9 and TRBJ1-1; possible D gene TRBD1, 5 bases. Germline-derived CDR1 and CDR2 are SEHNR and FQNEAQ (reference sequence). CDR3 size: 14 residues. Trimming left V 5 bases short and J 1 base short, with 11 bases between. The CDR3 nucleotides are TGTGCCAGCAGCCACCTTAGGGGGAACACTGAAGCTTTCTTT. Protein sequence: CASSHLRGNTEAFF.

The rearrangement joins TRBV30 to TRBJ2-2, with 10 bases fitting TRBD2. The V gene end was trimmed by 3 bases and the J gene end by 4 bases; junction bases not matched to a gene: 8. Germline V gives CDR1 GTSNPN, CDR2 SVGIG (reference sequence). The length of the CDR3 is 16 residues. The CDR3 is CAWRISGGQLTGELFF. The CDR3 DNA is TGTGCCTGGAGGATTAGCGGGGGGCAGCTCACCGGGGAGCTGTTTTTT. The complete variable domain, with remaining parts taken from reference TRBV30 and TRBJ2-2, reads SQTIHQWPATLVQPVGSPLSLECTVEGTSNPNLYWYRQAAGRGLQLLFYSVGIGQISSEVPQNLSASRPQDRQFILSSKKLLLSDSGFYLCAWRISGGQLTGELFFGEGSRLTVL.

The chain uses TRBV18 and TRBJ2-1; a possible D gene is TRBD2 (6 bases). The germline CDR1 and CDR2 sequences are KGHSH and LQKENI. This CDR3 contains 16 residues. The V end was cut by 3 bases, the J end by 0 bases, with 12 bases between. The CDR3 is CASSPRGGNSYNEQFF. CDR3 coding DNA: TGTGCCAGCTCACCCCGCGGCGGGAACTCCTACAATGAGCAGTTCTTC.

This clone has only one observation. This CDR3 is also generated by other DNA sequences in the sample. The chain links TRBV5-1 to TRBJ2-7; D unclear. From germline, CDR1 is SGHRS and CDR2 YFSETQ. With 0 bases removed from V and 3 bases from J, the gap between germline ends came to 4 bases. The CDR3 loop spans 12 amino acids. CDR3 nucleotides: TGCGCCAGCAGCTTGGTGCGCTACGAGCAGTACTTC. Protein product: CASSLVRYEQYF.

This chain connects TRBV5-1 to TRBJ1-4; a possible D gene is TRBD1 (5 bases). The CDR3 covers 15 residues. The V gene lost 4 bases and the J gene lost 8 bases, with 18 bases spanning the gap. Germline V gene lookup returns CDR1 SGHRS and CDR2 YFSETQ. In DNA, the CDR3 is TGCGCCAGCAGCAATGGCGCAGCTTCAGGGGAAAAACTGTTTTTT. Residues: CASSNGAASGEKLFF.

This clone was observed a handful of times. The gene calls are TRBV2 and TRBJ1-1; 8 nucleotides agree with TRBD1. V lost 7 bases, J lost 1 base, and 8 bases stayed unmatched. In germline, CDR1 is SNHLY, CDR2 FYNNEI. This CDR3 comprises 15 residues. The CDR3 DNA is TGTGCCAGCACTAGGACAGGGCAAGGGAACACTGAAGCTTTCTTT. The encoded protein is CASTRTGQGNTEAFF. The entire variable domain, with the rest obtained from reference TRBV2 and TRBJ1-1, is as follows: EPEVTQTPSHQVTQMGQEVILRCVPISNHLYFYWYRQILGQKVEFLVSFYNNEISEKSEIFDDQFSVERPDGSNFTLKIRSTKLEDSAMYFCASTRTGQGNTEAFFGQGTRLTVV.

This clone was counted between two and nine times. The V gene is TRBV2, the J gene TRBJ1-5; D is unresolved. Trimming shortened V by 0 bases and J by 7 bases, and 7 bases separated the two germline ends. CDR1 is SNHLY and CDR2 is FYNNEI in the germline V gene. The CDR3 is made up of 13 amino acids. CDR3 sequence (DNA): TGTGCCAGCAGTGAAGCTCCCGGACAGCCCCAGCATTTT. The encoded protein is CASSEAPGQPQHF.

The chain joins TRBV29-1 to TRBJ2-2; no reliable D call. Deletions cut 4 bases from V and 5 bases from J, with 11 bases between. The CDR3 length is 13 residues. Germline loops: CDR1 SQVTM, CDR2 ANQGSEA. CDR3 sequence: CSVGRLGTGELFF. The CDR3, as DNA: TGCAGCGTTGGGCGTTTAGGGACCGGGGAGCTGTTTTTT.

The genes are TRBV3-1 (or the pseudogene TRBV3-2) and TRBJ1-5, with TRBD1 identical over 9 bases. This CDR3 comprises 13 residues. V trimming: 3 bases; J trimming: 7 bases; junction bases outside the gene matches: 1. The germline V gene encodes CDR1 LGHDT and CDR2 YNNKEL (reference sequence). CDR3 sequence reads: CASSQDRGQPQHF. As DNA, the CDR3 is TGTGCCAGCAGCCAGGACAGGGGACAGCCCCAGCATTTT.

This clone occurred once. The CDR3 is CASSYPGQGLRSVHEQYF. CDR3 DNA: TGTGCCAGCAGTTACCCTGGACAGGGGCTTAGGTCTGTCCACGAGCAGTACTTC. The chain links TRBV6-2 or TRBV6-3 to TRBJ2-7; TRBD1 matches at 9 bases. This CDR3 is built from 18 residues. J lost 5 bases, V lost 2 bases, and 16 bases had no gene match. Germline V gene sequence: CDR1 MNHEY, CDR2 SVGEGT.

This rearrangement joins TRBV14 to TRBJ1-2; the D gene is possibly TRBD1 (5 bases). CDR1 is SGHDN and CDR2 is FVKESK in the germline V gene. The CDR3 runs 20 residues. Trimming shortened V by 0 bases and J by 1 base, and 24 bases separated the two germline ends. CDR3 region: CASSQEFRFGLGTDNYGYTF. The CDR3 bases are TGTGCCAGCAGCCAAGAATTCCGTTTTGGCCTCGGGACGGATAACTATGGCTACACCTTC.

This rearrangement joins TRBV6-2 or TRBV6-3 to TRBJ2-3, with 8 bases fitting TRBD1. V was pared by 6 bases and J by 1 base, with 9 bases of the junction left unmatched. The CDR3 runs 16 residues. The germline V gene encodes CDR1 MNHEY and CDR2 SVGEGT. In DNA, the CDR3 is TGTGCCAGCAGCGCCGGACAGGGTGGAGGCACAGATACGCAGTATTTT. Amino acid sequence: CASSAGQGGGTDTQYF.

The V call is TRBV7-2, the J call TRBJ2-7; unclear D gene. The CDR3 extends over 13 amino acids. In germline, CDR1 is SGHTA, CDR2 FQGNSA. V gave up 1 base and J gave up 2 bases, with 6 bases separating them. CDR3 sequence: CASSLERAYEQYF. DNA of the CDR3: TGTGCCAGCAGCTTAGAAAGGGCCTACGAGCAGTACTTC.

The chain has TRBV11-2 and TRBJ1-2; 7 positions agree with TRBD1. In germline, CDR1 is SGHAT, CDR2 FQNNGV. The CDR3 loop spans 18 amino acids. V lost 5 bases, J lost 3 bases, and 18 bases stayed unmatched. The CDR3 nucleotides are TGTGCCAGCAGCGACATCCGGGACAGATGGAAAGGGTACTATGGCTACACCTTC. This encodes CASSDIRDRWKGYYGYTF.

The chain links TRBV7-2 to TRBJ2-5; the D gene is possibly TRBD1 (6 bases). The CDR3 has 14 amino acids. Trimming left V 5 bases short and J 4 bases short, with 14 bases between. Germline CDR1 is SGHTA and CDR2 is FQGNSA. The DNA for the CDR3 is TGTGCCAGCAGCCTATTAAACAGGGTAGAGACCCAGTACTTC. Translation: CASSLLNRVETQYF.

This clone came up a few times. This chain's CDR3 is CASSQVREAYNEQFF. The CDR3 DNA follows: TGCGCCAGCAGCCAAGTTAGGGAGGCCTACAATGAGCAGTTCTTC. The rearrangement joins TRBV4-3 to TRBJ2-1, with a weak D call TRBD2 (6 bases). The CDR3 runs to 15 residues. Trimming cost V 1 base and J 2 bases, with 9 bases left between them. Germline loops: CDR1 LGHNA, CDR2 YSLEER.

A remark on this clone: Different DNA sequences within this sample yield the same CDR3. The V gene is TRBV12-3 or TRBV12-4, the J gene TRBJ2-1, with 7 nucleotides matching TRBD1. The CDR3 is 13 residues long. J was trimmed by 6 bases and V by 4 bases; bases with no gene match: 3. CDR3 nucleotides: TGTGCCAGCAGTTCTACAGGGGCCAATGAGCAGTTCTTC. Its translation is CASSSTGANEQFF.

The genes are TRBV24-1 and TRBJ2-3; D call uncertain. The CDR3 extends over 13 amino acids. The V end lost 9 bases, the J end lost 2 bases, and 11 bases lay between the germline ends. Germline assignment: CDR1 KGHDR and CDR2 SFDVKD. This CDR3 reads CATSPHYTDTQYF. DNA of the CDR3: TGTGCCACCTCGCCCCACTACACAGATACGCAGTATTTT.

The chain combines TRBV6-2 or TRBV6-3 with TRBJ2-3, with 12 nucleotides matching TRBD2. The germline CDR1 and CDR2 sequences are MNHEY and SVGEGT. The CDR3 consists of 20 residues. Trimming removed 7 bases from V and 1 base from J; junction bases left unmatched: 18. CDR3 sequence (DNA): TGTGCCAGCACCCCTATTTCTAGCGGGGGGGCCTGGCGGGGCACAGATACGCAGTATTTT. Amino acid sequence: CASTPISSGGAWRGTDTQYF.

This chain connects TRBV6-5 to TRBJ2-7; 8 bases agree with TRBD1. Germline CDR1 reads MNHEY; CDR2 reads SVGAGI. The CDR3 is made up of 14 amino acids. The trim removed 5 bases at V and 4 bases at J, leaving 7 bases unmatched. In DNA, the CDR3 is TGTGCCAGCAGTCCCCTGGACAGGGTGTACGAGCAGTACTTC. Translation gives CASSPLDRVYEQYF.

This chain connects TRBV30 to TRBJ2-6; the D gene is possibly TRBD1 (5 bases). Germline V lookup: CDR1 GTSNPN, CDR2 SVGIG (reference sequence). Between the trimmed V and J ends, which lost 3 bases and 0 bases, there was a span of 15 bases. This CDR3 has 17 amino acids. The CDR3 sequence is CAWRRGRVRSGANVLTF. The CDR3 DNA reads TGTGCCTGGAGAAGAGGCAGGGTCCGCTCTGGGGCCAACGTCCTGACTTTC.

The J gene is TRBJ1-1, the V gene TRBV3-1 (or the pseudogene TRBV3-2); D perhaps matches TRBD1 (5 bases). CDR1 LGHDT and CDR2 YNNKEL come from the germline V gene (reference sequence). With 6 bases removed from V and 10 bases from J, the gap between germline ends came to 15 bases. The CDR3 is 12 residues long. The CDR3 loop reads CASSQSAGTAFF. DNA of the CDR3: TGTGCCAGCAGTCAATCAGCCGGGACAGCTTTCTTT.

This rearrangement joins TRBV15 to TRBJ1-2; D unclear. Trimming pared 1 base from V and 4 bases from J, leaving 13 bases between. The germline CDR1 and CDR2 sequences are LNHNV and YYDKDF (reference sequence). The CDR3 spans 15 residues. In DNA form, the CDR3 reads TGTGCCACCAGCAGAGGGTCGGCCGCCAGCTATGGCTACACCTTC. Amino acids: CATSRGSAASYGYTF. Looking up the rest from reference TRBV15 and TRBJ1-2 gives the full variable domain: DAMVIQNPRYQVTQFGKPVTLSCSQTLNHNVMYWYQQKSSQAPKLLFHYYDKDFNNEADTPDNFQSRRPNTSFCFLDIRSPGLGDTAMYLCATSRGSAASYGYTFGSGTRLTVV.

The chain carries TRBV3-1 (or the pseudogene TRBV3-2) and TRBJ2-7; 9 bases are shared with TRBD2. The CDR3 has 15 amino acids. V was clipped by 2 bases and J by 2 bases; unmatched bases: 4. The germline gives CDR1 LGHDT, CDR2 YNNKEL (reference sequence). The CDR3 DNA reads TGTGCCAGCAGCCAATCTAGCGGGGCGACCTACGAGCAGTACTTC. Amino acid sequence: CASSQSSGATYEQYF.

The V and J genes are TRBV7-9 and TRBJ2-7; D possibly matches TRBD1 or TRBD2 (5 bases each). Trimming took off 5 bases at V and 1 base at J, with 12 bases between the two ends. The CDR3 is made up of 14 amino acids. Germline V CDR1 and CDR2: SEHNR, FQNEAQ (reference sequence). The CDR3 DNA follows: TGTGCCAGCAGCCCCGGGGCAGCGTCCTACGAGCAGTACTTC. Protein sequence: CASSPGAASYEQYF.

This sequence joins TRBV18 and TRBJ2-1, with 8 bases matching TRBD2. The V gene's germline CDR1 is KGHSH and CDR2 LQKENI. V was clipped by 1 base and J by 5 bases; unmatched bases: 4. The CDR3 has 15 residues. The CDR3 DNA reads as TGTGCCAGCTCACCACGAGTAGCGGGGAACAATGAGCAGTTCTTC. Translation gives CASSPRVAGNNEQFF. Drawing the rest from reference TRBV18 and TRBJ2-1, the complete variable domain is NAGVMQNPRHLVRRRGQEARLRCSPMKGHSHVYWYRQLPEEGLKFMVYLQKENIIDESGMPKERFSAEFPKEGPSILRIQQVVRGDSAAYFCASSPRVAGNNEQFFGPGTRLTVL.